This TCR beta chain stems from a study of blood T cell repertoires in COVID-19. The table came from immunoSEQ multiplex PCR; TCRdb's copy has only in-frame clones and leaves some out. This sample has hundreds of thousands of clones, with 86% found just once. Assignment of participants to cohorts was predicated upon participant-reported clinical history. The CDR3 totals 13 residues. The germline V gene has CDR1 ENHRY and CDR2 SYGVKD. V lost 10 bases, J lost 7 bases, and 7 bases stayed unmatched. The receptor's source is a woman in her forties or fifties in a cohort exposed to, infected with or recovered from COVID-19 (not recorded which). The sequenced sample was PBMCs or T cells enriched from blood (not recorded which). The chain uses TRBV10-3 and TRBJ1-6; the match to TRBD1 covers 7 bases. CDR3 protein: CATTGVGNSPLHF. As DNA, the CDR3 is TGTGCCACTACAGGGGTCGGGAATTCACCCCTCCACTTT.